A single sample gave rise to the 28 T cell receptor beta chains below, sequenced in a study of blood T cells in healthy people across ages. Using a J-beta primer mix together with a sample-barcoded 5' primer, a second PCR was run for about 6 to 11 cycles. Each CDR3 protein gets one entry after TCRdb re-called the 5' RACE reads with MiXCR. The data hold just under 550,000 distinct CDR3 sequences, with 24% observed a single time. A further study also used this sample, focusing on T cells of mothers and their children.

The specimen sequenced was blood. These receptors were obtained from a boy aged 5-17 years in good health.

This clonotype was detected a few times. The chain uses TRBV2 and TRBJ2-5; D is ambiguous. The DNA end is more similar to TRBJ2-7, so the J call may be wrong. CDR1 is SNHLY and CDR2 is FYNNEI in the germline V gene. The CDR3 has 13 amino acids. CDR3 sequence (DNA): TGTGCCAGCAGTGAAGCGCTTCCTTACGAGCAGTACTTC. It encodes CASSEALPYEQYF.

This clonotype was counted only a few times. The chain recombines TRBV7-9 with TRBJ1-3, with D unresolved. Germline V gives CDR1 SEHNR, CDR2 FQNEAQ (reference sequence). V dropped 6 bases and J dropped 16 bases, with 13 bases sitting between them. The CDR3 is made up of 10 amino acids. CDR3: CASSQEAQYF. CDR3 sequence (DNA): TGTGCCAGCAGTCAAGAGGCCCAGTATTTT. Filled out from reference TRBV7-9 and TRBJ1-3, the complete variable domain reads DTGVSQNPRHKITKRGQNVTFRCDPISEHNRLYWYRQTLGQGPEFLTYFQNEAQLEKSRLLSDRFSAERPKGSFSTLEIQRTEQGDSAMYLCASSQEAQYFGEGSWLTVV.

The table lists this clonotype with a few counts. CDR3 DNA sequence: TGTGCCACCAGCAGAGATGGAAGGACAGAAGAGACCCAGTACTTC. This sequence encodes CATSRDGRTEETQYF. The V call is TRBV15, the J call TRBJ2-1; tentative D call: TRBD1 (6 bases). The DNA end lines up better with TRBJ2-5; the J call may be wrong. CDR1 LNHNV and CDR2 YYDKDF come from the germline V gene (reference sequence). The CDR3 runs 15 residues.

This clonotype was counted only a few times. The chain couples TRBV18 to TRBJ1-1; D remains unclear. Trimming took off 3 bases at V and 4 bases at J, with 9 bases between the two ends. CDR1 and CDR2 from the germline V gene are KGHSH and LQKENI. The CDR3 has 13 residues. CDR3 protein: CASSPGRATEAFF. CDR3 coding DNA: TGTGCCAGCTCACCGGGAAGGGCCACTGAAGCTTTCTTT.

J is TRBJ2-1 and V is TRBV2; D is unclear. The CDR3 extends over 18 amino acids. Germline V gene data show CDR1 as SNHLY and CDR2 as FYNNEI. Trimming took off 3 bases at V and 3 bases at J, with 21 bases between the two ends. The CDR3 nucleotides are TGTGCCAGCAGTGATGATTTCTTGGCGGAAGGGTTCTACAATGAGCAGTTCTTC. Its protein is CASSDDFLAEGFYNEQFF.

The chain is built from TRBV3-1 and TRBJ1-6, with D tentatively TRBD1 (5 bases). Deletions cut 1 base from V and 6 bases from J, with 13 bases between. The V gene's germline CDR1 is LGHDT and CDR2 YNNKEL (reference sequence). The CDR3 contains 16 residues. CDR3: CASSQGTFRVNSPLHF. CDR3 nucleotide sequence: TGTGCCAGCAGCCAAGGGACCTTCAGGGTTAATTCACCCCTCCACTTT.

The table lists this clonotype with a few counts. A junction boundary mismatches the germline segment, possibly from a read error. The genes are TRBV18 and TRBJ2-3; 8 bases map to TRBD2. CDR1 KGHSH and CDR2 LQKENI come from the germline V gene. This CDR3 has 17 amino acids. The DNA of the CDR3 is TGTGCCAGCCCACCACCTCCCGAGCGGGGGTCGACAGATACGCAGTATTTT. Encoded protein: CASPPPPERGSTDTQYF.

The chain recombines TRBV2 with TRBJ2-3; D remains unclear. The CDR3 contains 16 residues. In germline, CDR1 is SNHLY, CDR2 FYNNEI. V lost 7 bases and J 2 bases, leaving 19 bases between the germline ends. The CDR3 DNA sequence: TGTGCCAGCACTCACGGGTCATACGACCTCACAGATACGCAGTATTTT. It is translated as CASTHGSYDLTDTQYF.

This clonotype was detected a few times. A read error may account for a junction end that differs from germline. The chain couples TRBV27 to TRBJ2-2; perhaps TRBD1 as D (5 bases). Germline loops: CDR1 MNHEY, CDR2 SMNVEV (reference sequence). The CDR3 sequence is 14 residues long. The CDR3 spells CACSFSRDTGELFF. The CDR3 coding sequence is TGTGCCTGCAGTTTTAGCAGGGACACCGGGGAGCTGTTTTTT.

This clonotype was seen a handful of times. J is TRBJ2-7 and V is TRBV7-2; possible D gene TRBD1, 5 bases. The CDR3 covers 14 residues. Trimming removed 1 base at V and 2 bases at J, with 9 bases between. Germline CDR1 reads SGHTA; CDR2 reads FQGNSA. The CDR3 DNA is TGTGCCAGCAGCTTAGAGGGGCGCACCTACGAGCAGTACTTC. This gives the protein CASSLEGRTYEQYF.

The CDR3 nucleotides read TGTGCCAGCAGCCCAATAGCGGTTTACCAGCAGTACTTC. As protein: CASSPIAVYQQYF. The J gene is TRBJ2-7, the V gene TRBV7-9, with TRBD2 as a possible D gene (6 bases). The germline gives CDR1 SEHNR, CDR2 FQNEAQ (reference sequence). CDR3 size: 13 residues. Trimming stripped 5 bases from V and 8 bases from J, with 16 bases between.

The chain is built from TRBV12-3 or TRBV12-4 and TRBJ1-1; no clear D gene. The CDR3 totals 12 residues. Trimming removed 3 bases at V and 9 bases at J, with 11 bases between. The CDR3 nucleotides read TGTGCCAGCAGTTTCCCCCCGGAGAAAGCTTTCTTT. Translating it yields CASSFPPEKAFF.

This clonotype has a handful of counts. The junction departs from germline at one end; a sequencing error may be responsible. J is TRBJ2-3 and V is TRBV11-1; possibly TRBD2 for D (6 bases). The germline V gene has CDR1 SGHAT and CDR2 FQDESV (reference sequence). CDR3 length: 14 amino acids. In nucleotides, the CDR3 is TGTGCCAGCAGTAATACGGGACTCACGGATATGCAGTATTTT. The encoded protein is CASSNTGLTDMQYF.

This clonotype appeared a few times. The gene calls are TRBV7-2 and TRBJ2-5, with D uncertain. The J call may not be correct, given that the DNA end is closer to TRBJ2-1. The length of the CDR3 is 14 residues. Germline assignment: CDR1 SGHTA and CDR2 FQGNSA. Written as DNA, the CDR3 is TGTGCCAGCAGCTTAGAGTACCGCAACAGCGAGCAGTTCTTC. It codes for CASSLEYRNSEQFF.

This clonotype was detected only a few times. This sequence joins TRBV9 and TRBJ2-3; the D gene is possibly TRBD1 (5 bases). CDR1 SGDLS and CDR2 YYNGEE come from the germline V gene. Trimming cost V 3 bases and J 0 bases, with 8 bases left between them. The CDR3 length is 14 residues. The CDR3 is CASSGRASTDTQYF. The CDR3 coding sequence is TGTGCCAGCAGCGGCAGGGCTAGCACAGATACGCAGTATTTT.

The chain recombines TRBV28 with TRBJ2-5; 13 positions match TRBD2. CDR1 is MDHEN, CDR2 SYDVKM, per germline. The CDR3 runs to 17 residues. V lost 7 bases and J lost 5; bases outside the gene matches: 13. CDR3 DNA sequence: TGTGCCAGCACCCTTGGGACTAGCGGGGTGTCGACGGAGACCCAGTACTTC. Its protein product is CASTLGTSGVSTETQYF.

Details on this clonotype: A much larger clone lies a single base off, so this may be a read error. The J gene is TRBJ1-5, the V gene TRBV28; a weak D match, TRBD1 (5 bases). In germline, CDR1 is MDHEN, CDR2 SYDVKM. The ends were cut back, 8 bases at V and 4 bases at J, with 12 bases in the middle. The CDR3 totals 13 residues. The CDR3: CASGIEGNQPQHF. The DNA of the CDR3 is TGTGCCAGCGGCATAGAGGGGAATCAGCCCCAGCATTTT.

Worth noting for this clonotype: A single base separates this from a much larger clone, so it may be a read error. The chain couples TRBV7-2 to TRBJ2-5; TRBD1 or TRBD2 may be the D gene (6 bases each). CDR1 is SGHTA, CDR2 FQGNSA, per germline. This CDR3 comprises 13 residues. The CDR3 DNA reads as TGTGCCAGCAGCATCGGGGGCCAAGAGGCCCAGTACTTC. It translates to CASSIGGQEAQYF.

This clonotype was recorded a few times. The chain has TRBV28 and TRBJ2-1; 8 bases align to TRBD2. The germline CDR1 and CDR2 sequences are MDHEN and SYDVKM. The CDR3 spans 15 residues. Losses at the gene ends were 3 bases for V and 6 bases for J; bases not matched to a gene: 7. CDR3 sequence reads: CASSFGPSGSNEQFF. As DNA, the CDR3 is TGTGCCAGCAGTTTTGGTCCTAGCGGGTCCAATGAGCAGTTCTTC.

This clonotype came up a few times. The DNA for the CDR3 is TGTGCCAGCAGCTCAATTGCGACTCTAAATGCCGGGACGGACTACGAGCAGTACTTC. Protein sequence: CASSSIATLNAGTDYEQYF. V gene TRBV7-9 combines with J gene TRBJ2-7; D could derive from TRBD1 or TRBD2 (5 bases each). The CDR3 is 19 amino acids. With 4 bases removed from V and 3 bases from J, the gap between germline ends came to 28 bases. Looked up from germline, CDR1 is SEHNR and CDR2 is FQNEAQ (reference sequence).

This clonotype appeared a few times. V and J are TRBV28 and TRBJ2-7, with 7 bases aligning to TRBD1. Germline V gene data show CDR1 as MDHEN and CDR2 as SYDVKM. J lost 3 bases, V lost 6 bases, and 17 bases had no gene match. The CDR3 length is 17 residues. CDR3 sequence reads: CASRLRSGQRSVYEQYF. CDR3 DNA: TGTGCCAGCAGGCTACGCTCGGGACAGAGATCTGTCTACGAGCAGTACTTC.

The table lists this clonotype with a few counts. This rearrangement joins TRBV12-3 or TRBV12-4 to TRBJ2-7, with 10 bases lining up with TRBD2. Trimming cost V 5 bases and J 6 bases; bases outside gene matches: 7. The CDR3 extends over 14 amino acids. CDR3 sequence reads: CASSPAGTSAEQYF. The DNA of the CDR3 is TGTGCCAGCAGTCCCGCCGGGACTAGCGCCGAGCAGTACTTC.

A few counts support this clonotype. V and J are TRBV20-1 and TRBJ1-1; D remains ambiguous. V lost 4 bases, J lost 5 bases, and 20 bases lay in between. Germline assignment: CDR1 DFQATT and CDR2 SNEGSKA (reference sequence). The length of the CDR3 is 15 residues. This CDR3 is CSAKGLTGKVTEAFF. The CDR3 bases are TGCAGTGCTAAAGGGCTAACCGGGAAGGTTACTGAAGCTTTCTTT.

In its sample, this clonotype was seen a few times. The chain carries TRBV20-1 and TRBJ2-5; D remains unclear. The DNA end favors TRBJ2-7, so the J call may be wrong. This CDR3 is 14 amino acids long. Germline loops: CDR1 DFQATT, CDR2 SNEGSKA (reference sequence). The CDR3 DNA reads as TGCAGTGCTAGAGATCTCCTAGTGGCTCGCGAGCAGTACTTC. It specifies CSARDLLVAREQYF.

Ten or more counts support this clonotype. The chain joins TRBV18 to TRBJ2-5, with D hard to call. V lost 3 bases and J lost 5, with 13 bases in between. Germline loops: CDR1 KGHSH, CDR2 LQKENI. This CDR3 is built from 14 residues. CDR3 nucleotide sequence: TGTGCCAGCTCACCCCGAGGATTTCGGGAGACCCAGTACTTC. It is translated as CASSPRGFRETQYF.

This clonotype has at least ten counts. The chain is built from TRBV28 and TRBJ2-5; weak D call: TRBD2 (5 bases). Germline lookup yields CDR1 MDHEN and CDR2 SYDVKM. V was cut by 4 bases and J by 11 bases, with 17 bases left in between. The CDR3 is 13 amino acids. The CDR3 DNA is TGTGCCAGCAGTTCCCCTTATATTGGGGAGCAGTACTTC. It specifies CASSSPYIGEQYF.

The chain employs TRBV19 and TRBJ1-4; the match to TRBD1 covers 8 bases. V lost 3 bases to trimming and J lost 3 bases; unmatched junction nucleotides: 12. The germline gives CDR1 LNHDA, CDR2 SQIVND (reference sequence). CDR3 length: 18 residues. The CDR3 region is CASSIIQDRAMSNEKLFF. The CDR3 DNA sequence: TGTGCCAGTAGTATTATTCAGGACAGGGCGATGTCTAATGAAAAACTGTTTTTT.

There are many counts of this clonotype. This sequence joins TRBV20-1 and TRBJ1-5; TRBD1 is a possible D gene (5 bases). V shed 5 bases and J shed 5 bases, with 16 bases lying between them. The CDR3 is 14 residues long. Looked up from germline, CDR1 is DFQATT and CDR2 is SNEGSKA (reference sequence). The CDR3 sequence is CSAQSGGDYQPQHF. CDR3 DNA sequence: TGCAGTGCTCAATCTGGGGGGGACTATCAGCCCCAGCATTTT.